This T cell receptor (beta chain) was captured in a study of identical twins (TCRdb year 2016). Study-level background: To test whether fetal clonotypes persist, this study deep-sequenced TCR alpha and beta repertoires from monozygotic twins, from unrelated adults of various ages, and from cord blood. Replicate twin experiments were performed at different times using different library preparation protocols to rule out contamination.

Study-level results and caveats: The excess sharing between twins in beta out-of-frame sequences was weaker because fewer shared sequences reduced the signal-to-noise ratio. Fewer insertions were carried by abundant cord blood beta clonotypes; a weaker similar trend was observed in young adult naive repertoires, while no such trend was observed in memory repertoires. In monozygotic twins, recombination models systematically underestimated out-of-frame TCR alpha sharing, but the models matched the sharing seen between unrelated individuals. Zero-insertion analyses could be partly confounded by invariant T cells such as MAIT and iNKT, though diverse VJ usage argued against such confounding for most clonotypes. Compared with coincidental sharing between unrelated individuals, an excess of low generation-probability sequences was observed among out-of-frame TCR alpha sequences shared between twins. Because the same donors could not be followed over many years, the conclusions relied on cross-sectional statistical analysis.

Libraries were built with 5' RACE. TCRdb names Illumina HiSeq 2000 as the instrument used. A universal primer binding site was introduced by template switching, and a unique molecular identifier was present in the final cDNA, enabling accurate counting of TCR cDNA molecules. First-strand cDNA for TCR alpha and beta chains was synthesized from specific primers in the conserved constant-segment region. To control for contamination, every cDNA library carried two barcodes: a SMART-Mk sample barcode plus Illumina barcodes. TruSeq adapter sequences along with Illumina sample barcodes were introduced in two successive PCR steps. The Illumina HiSeq platform was used with custom primers to sequence TCR alpha and beta cDNA libraries. The original methods were these. Raw reads were processed with MiGEC to extract unique molecular identifiers, and MiXCR was used to determine CDR3 positions. For each individual, recombination models were inferred using an EM algorithm with the repgenHMM and IGoR tools. The analysis of shared clonotypes was done with the tcR package in R, with sharing normalized by the product of cloneset sizes. To study raw recombination without the effects of thymic and clonal selection, out-of-frame nonproductive sequences were analyzed. TCRdb reprocessing: public reads trimmed at Q25 with fastp, clones called with MiXCR, in-frame beta chains kept. Entries are consolidated by CDR3 protein sequence, retaining the most common genes and DNA. These V and J calls derive from TCRdb rather than the authors' analysis. The sample profile shows 400,000 to 550,000 distinct CDR3 sequences; less than 25% of them were found once. Together, the top ten hold about 0.99% of the sample.

The CDR3, from cysteine to phenylalanine, totals 14 residues. Kept here is only the CDR3 DNA, which spans 42 bases and is read in frame from base 1. Based on the germline V gene, the CDR1 and CDR2 sequences are MNHEY and SVGAGI. V loses 4 bases, J loses 4 bases, and the germline ends lie 13 bases apart. This clonotype was picked up a small number of times. The antigen it recognizes is unknown. No much larger clone is present one base from it, and per-base qualities are unavailable. Every donor was a healthy Caucasian. Three pairs of female monozygotic twins, all aged about 18 to 30 years, were included in the twin cohort. Positive isolation kits from Invitrogen were used to isolate the CD4+ and CD8+ T cell populations. Another study also made use of these data, one on T cells expressing NK-cell markers. As that second paper reports: Three sorted T-cell subsets (CD3+CD56+NKG2C+, CD3+CD56+NKG2C- and CD3+CD56-NKG2C+) from about 8 donors had their TCR beta-chain repertoires profiled. Among the eight sequenced donors, only one was HCMV-seronegative, while the other seven were HCMV-seropositive. In several experiments an anti-gammadeltaTCR antibody was added to restrict sorting to alphabetaTCR-expressing T cells. In five to seven donors, the dominant CD3+CD56+NKG2C+ clonotypes were among the top 10 CD8+ clonotypes and accounted for roughly 1.0-7.5% of CD8+ T cells. Those dominant clonotypes were again the most abundant among CD3+CD56-NKG2C+ cells in a handful of donors, at roughly 25-65%. It remained unclear whether the expanded NKG2C-expressing T cell clones were specific for HCMV antigens. All eight donors whose samples were sequenced were randomly selected healthy volunteers, three of them men and five women. To determine HCMV serostatus, a commercial ELISA kit was used to detect HCMV-specific IgG in serum. Reads were demultiplexed and grouped by UMI with MIGEC, and clonotypes were assembled and quantified with MiTCR. To exclude erroneous sequences, only TCR cDNA sequences supported by at least two reads were retained. The tcR package was used for downstream repertoire analysis, with clonotypes matched between fractions based on CDR3 nucleotide sequence plus V segment. Antigen specificity was annotated against VDJdb with VDJmatch, allowing one amino acid substitution in CDR3.

Sequenced sample: CD4+ T cells sorted from blood. In this chain, TRBV6-5 is recombined with TRBJ1-2, and the D gene may be TRBD1, 5 bases matching. This TCR derives from a woman between 18 and 29 years old in good health. The DNA reads as follows: TGTGCCAGCAGTTCCCAGGGAGGGATCTATGGCTACACCTTC. This gives the protein CASSSQGGIYGYTF.